This TCR beta chain is drawn from a study of blood T cell repertoires in COVID-19. Across the whole study: COVID-19 samples collected from the United States, Italy and Spain covered acute and convalescent phases. Sources were T cells, B-cell-depleted T cells, or PBMCs; the material itself was cDNA or gDNA.

The CDR3 contains 16 residues. The junction had 6 bases not matched to a gene; V was cut back by 6 bases and J by 0 bases. In germline, CDR1 is MNHEY, CDR2 SVGEGT. Original processing notes: The assay estimated nucleated cells by amplifying reference gene primers. Profiled with immunoSEQ multiplex PCR; TCRdb holds only in-frame clones, not every one. V and J calls and clone size come straight from that table; D and trimming were deduced from the DNA. This table holds 45,000 to 50,000 clones, 85% to 90% found once. J is TRBJ2-3 and V is TRBV6-2 or TRBV6-3; the match to TRBD1 covers 10 bases. The sequence was obtained from a human donor in a cohort sampled during active COVID-19. Sequenced sample: peripheral blood. CDR3 in DNA: TGTGCCAGCAGCCCCGGGACAGGGGCAAGCACAGATACGCAGTATTTT. It specifies CASSPGTGASTDTQYF.